The entry that follows covers one T cell receptor beta chain sequence. Its antigen is not identified. Measured with immunoSEQ multiplex PCR; TCRdb has only the in-frame clones, and not every one. The data contain around 200,000 clones, roughly four fifths of them singletons. The junction had 0 bases not matched to a gene; V was cut back by 0 bases and J by 4 bases. The germline CDR1 and CDR2 sequences are SGDLS and YYNGEE. The CDR3 consists of 14 residues. Donors came from a validation cohort of 95 to 150 subjects, distinct from the first 666-subject cohort. This specimen comes from a study of cytomegalovirus exposure and HLA in healthy donors. Study details: The 130 or so validation repertoires, a later analysis reported, used the same platform as the 666 repertoires from the first cohort.

The study, taken as a whole, reports: TCR beta chains numbering roughly 150 were designated cytomegalovirus-associated. In vitro checks showed that three CMV-associated chains really do target CMV antigens.

The receptor was isolated from a woman between 18 and 30 years old in good health and CMV-seropositive. The sequencing input was PBMCs. The rearrangement joins TRBV9 to TRBJ1-5, with TRBD1 identical over 8 bases. CDR3 loop: CASSVGTGNQPQHF. CDR3 DNA: TGTGCCAGCAGCGTAGGGACAGGGAATCAGCCCCAGCATTTT.